This TCR beta chain was documented in a study of regulatory T cells in long-lasting Graves disease. Study-wide results and caveats: Accuracy may have suffered from the small sample size. Patients with persistent disease showed a bias toward TRBV28, TRBJ1-2 and TRBJ2-5.

Described time point: newly diagnosed GD, antithyroid drugs for less than 3 months. From RNA extracted from PBMCs, the TCR library was made. With EDTA tubes as the receptacles, about 9.2 milliliters of peripheral blood were drawn. The V gene's germline CDR1 is DFQATT and CDR2 SNEGSKA (reference sequence). The CDR3 sequence is 12 residues long. V lost 6 bases and J lost 6, with 15 bases in between. Investigators prepared the TCR beta libraries by applying iRepertoire HTBI primers and Arm-PCR of CDR3 regions. TCRdb ran MiXCR on the multiplex PCR reads and lists one entry per CDR3 protein. The table shows 250,000 to 300,000 distinct CDR3 sequences, with approximately 20% occurring only once. In its sample, this clonotype was seen many times. As yet, its antigen is unknown. The sample was also reused in another study, on T cells in Graves' hyperthyroidism and ophthalmopathy. From that study: HTBI primers were the set used in a first-round RT-PCR of the TCR CDR3.

This chain joins TRBV20-1 and TRBJ2-7, with D possibly TRBD2 on 5 matching bases. The receptor comes from a woman aged 25-40 years with Graves disease. The sequencing used peripheral blood mononuclear cells (PBMCs), collected at new diagnosis, from a patient treated with antithyroid drugs. For the CDR3, the DNA is TGCAGTGCCACGATTGAGGGAATCGAGCAGTACTTC. Residues: CSATIEGIEQYF.